This T cell receptor beta chain comes out of a study of early T cells in non-severe SARS-CoV-2 infection. TCRdb fed the 5' RACE reads into MiXCR, producing one record per CDR3 protein. This repertoire shows under 40,000 distinct CDR3 sequences, approximately 6% found once; its top ten account for 4.8%. Overall study results and limits: Matches to VDJdb favored anti-spike CD8 responses and missed private and CD4 specificities.

CDR3 length: 17 amino acids. V trimming: 5 bases; J trimming: 1 base; junction bases outside the gene matches: 11. The germline gives CDR1 LNHDA, CDR2 SQIVND (reference sequence). There are a few counts of this clonotype. Its antigen is unknown. The sequencing input was whole blood. The V gene is TRBV19, the J gene TRBJ1-5; 7 nucleotides line up with TRBD1. The clonotype originates from an adult who was a healthcare worker with PCR-confirmed SARS-CoV-2 infection or an uninfected control (not recorded which). The CDR3 loop is CASSLPGQYGSNQPQHF. The CDR3 nucleotides are TGTGCCAGTAGTCTACCGGGACAGTATGGAAGCAATCAGCCCCAGCATTTT.